This TCR beta chain was sequenced in a study of high-grade serous ovarian cancer treatment subgroups. Study at large: Each sample yielded on average 7,494 unique TCR beta rearrangements from roughly 15,000 reads. General study findings and limits: TCR relatedness rose with neoantigen level and trended with mutation load. Bulk tumor TCR sequencing gave no spatial information.

As to this clone: As yet, its antigen is unknown.

Tumor tissue was taken before any definitive surgery or chemotherapy was given. CDR1 and CDR2 from the germline V gene are SQVTM and ANQGSEA. V was pared by 5 bases and J by 1 base, with 9 bases between. The CDR3 contains 12 residues. The method was immunoSEQ multiplex PCR; TCRdb's version includes in-frame clones alone and lacks a portion of them. The sample gives around 8,800 clones, 88% of which show up once; around 1.7% is in the top ten. The receptor's source is a human donor with high-grade serous ovarian cancer. The chain couples TRBV29-1 to TRBJ2-7, with D perhaps being TRBD1 or TRBD2 (5 bases each). Sequenced: tumor tissue. CDR3 bases: TGCAGCGTTAGGGACGGGTCCTACGAGCAGTACTTC. Its protein product is CSVRDGSYEQYF.